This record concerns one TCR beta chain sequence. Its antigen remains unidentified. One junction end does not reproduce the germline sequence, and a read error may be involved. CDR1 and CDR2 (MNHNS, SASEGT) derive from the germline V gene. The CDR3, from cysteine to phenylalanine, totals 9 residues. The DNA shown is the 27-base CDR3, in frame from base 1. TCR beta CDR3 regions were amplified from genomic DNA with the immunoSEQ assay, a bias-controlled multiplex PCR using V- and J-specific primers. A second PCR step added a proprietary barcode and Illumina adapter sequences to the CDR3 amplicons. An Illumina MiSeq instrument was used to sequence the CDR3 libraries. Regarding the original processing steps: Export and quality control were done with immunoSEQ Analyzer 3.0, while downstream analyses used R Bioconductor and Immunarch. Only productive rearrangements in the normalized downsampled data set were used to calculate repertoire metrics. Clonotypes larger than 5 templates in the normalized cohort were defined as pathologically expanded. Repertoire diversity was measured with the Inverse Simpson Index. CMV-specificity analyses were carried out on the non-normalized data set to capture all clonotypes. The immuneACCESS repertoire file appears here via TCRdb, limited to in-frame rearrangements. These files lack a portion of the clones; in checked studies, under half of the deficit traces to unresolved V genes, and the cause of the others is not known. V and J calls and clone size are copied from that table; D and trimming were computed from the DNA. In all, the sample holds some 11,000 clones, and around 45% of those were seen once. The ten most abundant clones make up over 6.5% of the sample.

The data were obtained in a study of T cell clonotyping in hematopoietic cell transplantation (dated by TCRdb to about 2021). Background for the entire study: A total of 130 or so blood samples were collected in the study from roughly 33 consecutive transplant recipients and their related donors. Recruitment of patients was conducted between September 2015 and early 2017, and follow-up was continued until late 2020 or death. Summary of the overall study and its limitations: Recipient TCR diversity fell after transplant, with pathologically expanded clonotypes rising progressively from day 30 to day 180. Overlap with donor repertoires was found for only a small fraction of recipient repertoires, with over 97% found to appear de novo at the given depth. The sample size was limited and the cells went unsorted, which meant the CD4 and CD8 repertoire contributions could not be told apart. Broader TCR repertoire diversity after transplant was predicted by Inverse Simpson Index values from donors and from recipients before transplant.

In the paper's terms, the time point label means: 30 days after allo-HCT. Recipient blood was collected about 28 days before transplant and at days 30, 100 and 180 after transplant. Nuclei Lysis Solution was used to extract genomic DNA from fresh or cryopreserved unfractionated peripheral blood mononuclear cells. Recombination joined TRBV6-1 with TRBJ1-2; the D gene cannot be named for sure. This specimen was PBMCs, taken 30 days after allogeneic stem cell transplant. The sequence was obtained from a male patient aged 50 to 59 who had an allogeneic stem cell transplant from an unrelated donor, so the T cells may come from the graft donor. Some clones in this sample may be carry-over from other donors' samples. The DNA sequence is TGTGCCAGCAGTGAAGGACCGCACTTC. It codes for CASSEGPHF.